This TCR beta chain was identified in a study of metastatic and nonmetastatic thyroid tumors. Study information: Blood and tumor or nodule tissue repertoires from malignant and benign thyroid patients were compared. The study, taken as a whole, reports: Across blood and tumor, TCR beta diversity in malignant thyroid tumors was reportedly significantly higher than in benign nodules.

In the original analysis: A classifier for distant metastasis in papillary thyroid cancer was constructed using CDR3 differences observed across clinicopathological groups. TCRdb called clones again from the PCR reads with MiXCR. What appears here as the V and J calls and clone size reflects TCRdb's work, not the paper's. The data contain some 36,000 clones, approximately 17% of them singletons. Thyroid surgery had not been preceded by any treatment in any patient. This CDR3 spans 14 amino acids. In germline, CDR1 is GTSNPN, CDR2 SVGIG (reference sequence). Trimming cost V 2 bases and J 3 bases; bases outside gene matches: 6. This clone was recorded at least ten times. The antigen is not known.

The origin of this receptor is a male donor with papillary thyroid cancer or a benign thyroid nodule (not recorded which). Some clones in this sample may be carry-over from other donors' samples. Sequenced input: blood. This chain connects TRBV30 to TRBJ2-7; 8 bases align to TRBD2. CDR3 protein: CAWSKMGLVYEQYF. For the CDR3, the DNA is TGTGCCTGGAGTAAAATGGGACTAGTCTACGAGCAGTACTTC.